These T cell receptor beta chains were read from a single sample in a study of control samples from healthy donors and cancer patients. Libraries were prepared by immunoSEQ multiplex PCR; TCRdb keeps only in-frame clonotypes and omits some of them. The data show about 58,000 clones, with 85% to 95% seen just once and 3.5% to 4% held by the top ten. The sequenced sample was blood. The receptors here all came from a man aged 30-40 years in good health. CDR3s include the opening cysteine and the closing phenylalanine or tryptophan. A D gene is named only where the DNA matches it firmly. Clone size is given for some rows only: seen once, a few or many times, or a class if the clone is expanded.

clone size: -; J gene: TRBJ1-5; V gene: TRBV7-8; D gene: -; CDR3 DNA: TGTGCCAGCAGCTTAGGTGTAAGAGCTCGACAGCCCCAGCATTTT; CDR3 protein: CASSLGVRARQPQHF
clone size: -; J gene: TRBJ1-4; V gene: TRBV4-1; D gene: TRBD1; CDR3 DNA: TGCGCCAGCAGTTCATCCGGGACAGGGAGTGAAAAACTGTTTTTT; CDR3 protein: CASSSSGTGSEKLFF
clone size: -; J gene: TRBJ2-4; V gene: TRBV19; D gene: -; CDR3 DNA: TGTGCCAGTAGTATCTCCCCCGGGGGTTCAAACATTCAGTACTTC; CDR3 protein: CASSISPGGSNIQYF
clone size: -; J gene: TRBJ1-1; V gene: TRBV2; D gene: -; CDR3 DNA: TGTGCCAGCAGTGGTCCTAGGAAGGCTTTCTTT; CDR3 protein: CASSGPRKAFF
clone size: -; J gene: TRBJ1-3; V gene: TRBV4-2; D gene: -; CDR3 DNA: TGTGCCAGCAGCCAGCCTAAGACAGGCCACTCTGGAAACACCATATATTTT; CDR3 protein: CASSQPKTGHSGNTIYF
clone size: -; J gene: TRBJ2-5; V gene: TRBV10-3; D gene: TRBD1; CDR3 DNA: TGTGCCATCAGTTCCGGGACAGCACAAGAGACCCAGTACTTC; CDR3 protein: CAISSGTAQETQYF
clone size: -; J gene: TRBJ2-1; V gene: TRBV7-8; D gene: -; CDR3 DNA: TGTGCCAGCAGCTTAGTTGAAGGTGAGCAGTTCTTC; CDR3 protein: CASSLVEGEQFF
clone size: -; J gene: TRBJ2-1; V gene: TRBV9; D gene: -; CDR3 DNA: TGTGCCAGCAGCAAAACAGGGACGCGGGATGAGCAGTTCTTC; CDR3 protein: CASSKTGTRDEQFF
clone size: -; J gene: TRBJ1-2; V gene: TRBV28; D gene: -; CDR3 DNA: TGTGCCAGCAGTTTAAAGTCTGCTCCTCATGGCTACACCTTC; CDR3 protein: CASSLKSAPHGYTF
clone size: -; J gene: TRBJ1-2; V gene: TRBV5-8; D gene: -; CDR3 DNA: TGTGCCAGCAGGAAGGGGTTGAACTATGGCTACACCTTC; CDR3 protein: CASRKGLNYGYTF
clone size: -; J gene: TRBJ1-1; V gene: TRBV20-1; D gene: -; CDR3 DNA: TGCAGTGCTAGTTTGGATTGGGTCTACACTGAAGCTTTCTTT; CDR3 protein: CSASLDWVYTEAFF
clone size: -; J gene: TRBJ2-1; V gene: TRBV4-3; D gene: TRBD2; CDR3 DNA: TGCGCCAGCAGCCAAGATGGGACTAGCGGGGTCAATGAGCAGTTCTTC; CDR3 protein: CASSQDGTSGVNEQFF
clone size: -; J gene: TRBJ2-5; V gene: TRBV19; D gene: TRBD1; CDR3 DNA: TGTGCCAGTAGTATTCCGGACAGGGGGCTTGAGACCCAGTACTTC; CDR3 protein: CASSIPDRGLETQYF
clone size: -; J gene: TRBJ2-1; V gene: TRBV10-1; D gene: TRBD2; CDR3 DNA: TGCGCCAAACAACTAGCGGGAGGGCAATCCAATGAGCAGTTCTTC; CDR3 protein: CAKQLAGGQSNEQFF
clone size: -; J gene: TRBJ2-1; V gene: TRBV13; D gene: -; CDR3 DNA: TGTGCCAGCAGCTCGGACAATGACTACAATGAGCAGTTCTTC; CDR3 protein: CASSSDNDYNEQFF
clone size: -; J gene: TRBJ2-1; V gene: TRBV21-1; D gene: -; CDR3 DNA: TGTGCCAGCAGCATACTAGCGGCTCCCTACAATGAGCAGTTCTTC; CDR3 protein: CASSILAAPYNEQFF
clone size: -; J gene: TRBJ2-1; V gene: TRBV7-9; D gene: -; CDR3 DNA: TGTGCCAGCAGCTTCGGTGACAATGAGCAGTTCTTC; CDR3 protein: CASSFGDNEQFF
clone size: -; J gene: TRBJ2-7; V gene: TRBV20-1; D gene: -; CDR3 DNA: TGCAGTGCTAGTTTTCCAGAGGTAGTCTACGAGCAGTACTTC; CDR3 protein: CSASFPEVVYEQYF
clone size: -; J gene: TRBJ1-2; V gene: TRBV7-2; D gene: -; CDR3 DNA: TGTGCCAGCAGCCCCAATGTGTGGGGGGGTAACTATGGCTACACCTTC; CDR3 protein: CASSPNVWGGNYGYTF
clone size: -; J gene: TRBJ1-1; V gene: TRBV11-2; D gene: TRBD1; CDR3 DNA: TGTGCCAGCAGCTATCCGGGGACAGGGAACACTGAAGCTTTCTTT; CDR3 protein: CASSYPGTGNTEAFF
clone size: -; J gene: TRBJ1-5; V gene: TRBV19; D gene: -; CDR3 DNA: TGTGCCACCTCCTGGGTGATCAATCAGCCCCAGCATTTT; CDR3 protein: CATSWVINQPQHF
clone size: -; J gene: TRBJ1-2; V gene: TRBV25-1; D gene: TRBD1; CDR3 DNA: TGTGCCAGTACGACAGGGGCTGCCTATGGCTACACCTTC; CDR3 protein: CASTTGAAYGYTF
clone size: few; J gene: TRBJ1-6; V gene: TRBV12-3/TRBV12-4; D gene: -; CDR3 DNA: TGTGCCAGCAGTTTCAGCCGAAATTCACCCCTCCACTTT; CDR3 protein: CASSFSRNSPLHF
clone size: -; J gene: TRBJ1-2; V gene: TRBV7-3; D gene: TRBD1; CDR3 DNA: TGTGCCAGCAGCTTAGGACAGGAGACTGATGGCTACACCTTC; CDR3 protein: CASSLGQETDGYTF
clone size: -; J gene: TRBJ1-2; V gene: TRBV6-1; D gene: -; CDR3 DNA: TGTGCCAGCAGTGAAGCTGTTGGCTACACCTTC; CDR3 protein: CASSEAVGYTF
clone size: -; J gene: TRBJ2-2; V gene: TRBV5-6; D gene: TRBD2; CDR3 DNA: TGTGCCAGCACCCCGACTAGCGGGAGTTCTTTCACCGGGGAGCTGTTTTTT; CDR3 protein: CASTPTSGSSFTGELFF